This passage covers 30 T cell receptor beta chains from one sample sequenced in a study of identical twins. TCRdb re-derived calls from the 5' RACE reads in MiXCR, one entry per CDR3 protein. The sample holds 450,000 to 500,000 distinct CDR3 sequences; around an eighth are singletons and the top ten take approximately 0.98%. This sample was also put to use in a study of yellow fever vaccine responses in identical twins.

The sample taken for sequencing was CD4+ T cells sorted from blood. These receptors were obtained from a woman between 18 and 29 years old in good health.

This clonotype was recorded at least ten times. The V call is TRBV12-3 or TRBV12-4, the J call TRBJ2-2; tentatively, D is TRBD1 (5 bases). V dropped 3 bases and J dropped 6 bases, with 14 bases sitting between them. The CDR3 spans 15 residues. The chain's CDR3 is CASSFLTVGAGELFF. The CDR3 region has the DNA TGTGCCAGCAGTTTCTTGACAGTGGGCGCCGGGGAGCTGTTTTTT.

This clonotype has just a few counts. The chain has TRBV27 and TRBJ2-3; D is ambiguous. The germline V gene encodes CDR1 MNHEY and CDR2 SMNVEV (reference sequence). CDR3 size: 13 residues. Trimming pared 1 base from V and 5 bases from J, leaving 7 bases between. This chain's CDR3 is CASSLYRGDTQYF. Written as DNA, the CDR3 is TGTGCCAGCAGTTTATATCGTGGAGATACGCAGTATTTT.

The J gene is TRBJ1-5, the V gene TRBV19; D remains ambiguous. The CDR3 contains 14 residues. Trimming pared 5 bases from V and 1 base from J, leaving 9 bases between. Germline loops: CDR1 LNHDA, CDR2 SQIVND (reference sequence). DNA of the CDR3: TGTGCCAGTAGTCTTTCCAGGAGCAATCAGCCCCAGCATTTT. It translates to CASSLSRSNQPQHF.

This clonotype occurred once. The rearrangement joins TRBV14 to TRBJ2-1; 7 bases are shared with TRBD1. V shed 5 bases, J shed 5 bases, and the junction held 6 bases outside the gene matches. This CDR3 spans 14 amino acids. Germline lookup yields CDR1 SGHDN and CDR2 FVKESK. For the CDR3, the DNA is TGTGCCAGCAGCTCCGGGACAGTAAACAATGAGCAGTTCTTC. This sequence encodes CASSSGTVNNEQFF.

The CDR3: CASSGLAGGAEQFF. DNA of the CDR3: TGTGCCAGCAGCGGACTAGCGGGAGGGGCTGAGCAGTTCTTC. The chain employs TRBV12-3 or TRBV12-4 and TRBJ2-1, with 15 positions matching TRBD2. J gave up 9 bases and V 6 bases, and 3 bases lay outside the gene matches. The CDR3 contains 14 residues.

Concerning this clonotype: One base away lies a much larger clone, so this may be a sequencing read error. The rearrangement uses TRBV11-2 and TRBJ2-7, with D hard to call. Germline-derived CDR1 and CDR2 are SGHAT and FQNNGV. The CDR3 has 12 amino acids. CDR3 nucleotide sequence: TGTGACAGCAGCACCGGGTTCCACGAGCAGTACTTC. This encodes CDSSTGFHEQYF.

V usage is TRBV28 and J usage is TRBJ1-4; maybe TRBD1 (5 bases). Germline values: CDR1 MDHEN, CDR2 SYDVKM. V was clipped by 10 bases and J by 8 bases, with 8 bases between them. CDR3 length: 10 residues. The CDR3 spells CAIWGEKLFF. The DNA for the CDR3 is TGTGCCATCTGGGGGGAAAAACTGTTTTTT.

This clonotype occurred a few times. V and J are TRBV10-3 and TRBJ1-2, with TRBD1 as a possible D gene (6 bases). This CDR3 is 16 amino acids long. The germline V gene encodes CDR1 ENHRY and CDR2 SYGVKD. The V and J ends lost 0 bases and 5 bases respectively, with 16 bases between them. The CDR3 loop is CAISESLAGVVYGYTF. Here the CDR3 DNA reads TGTGCCATCAGTGAGTCGCTCGCAGGGGTTGTATATGGCTACACCTTC.

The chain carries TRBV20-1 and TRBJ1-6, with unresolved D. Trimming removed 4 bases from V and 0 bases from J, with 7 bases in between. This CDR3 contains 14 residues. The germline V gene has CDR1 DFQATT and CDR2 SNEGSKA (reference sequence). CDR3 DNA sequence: TGCAGTGCTAAGAACAGCTCCTATAATTCACCCCTCCACTTT. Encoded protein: CSAKNSSYNSPLHF.

The CDR3 nucleotides read TGTGCCAGCAGGAGCGGGGGCTATCAAGAGACCCAGTACTTC. Its translation: CASRSGGYQETQYF. The chain carries TRBV28 and TRBJ2-5; 8 bases match TRBD2. Germline CDR1 and CDR2: MDHEN and SYDVKM. The length of the CDR3 is 14 residues. The V segment lost 6 bases and the J segment 2 bases; nucleotides outside the gene matches: 5.

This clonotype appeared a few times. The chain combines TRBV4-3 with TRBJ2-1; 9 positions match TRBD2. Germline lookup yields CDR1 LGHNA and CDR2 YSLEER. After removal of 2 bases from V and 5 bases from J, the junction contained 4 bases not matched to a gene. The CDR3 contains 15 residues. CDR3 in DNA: TGCGCCAGCAGCCAAAGACTAGCGGCCAACAATGAGCAGTTCTTC. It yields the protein CASSQRLAANNEQFF.

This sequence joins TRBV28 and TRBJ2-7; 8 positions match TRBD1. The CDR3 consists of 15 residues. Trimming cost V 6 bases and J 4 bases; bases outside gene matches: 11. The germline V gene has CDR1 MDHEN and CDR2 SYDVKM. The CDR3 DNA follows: TGTGCCAGCAGATCGGACAGGGCCGGATCATACGAGCAGTACTTC. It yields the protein CASRSDRAGSYEQYF.

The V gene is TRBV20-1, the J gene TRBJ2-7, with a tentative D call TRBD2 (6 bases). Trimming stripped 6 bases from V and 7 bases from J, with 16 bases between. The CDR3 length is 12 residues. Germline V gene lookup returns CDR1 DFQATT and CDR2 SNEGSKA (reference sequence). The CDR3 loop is CSARGLNMEQYF. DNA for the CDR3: TGCAGTGCCCGGGGACTTAACATGGAGCAGTACTTC.

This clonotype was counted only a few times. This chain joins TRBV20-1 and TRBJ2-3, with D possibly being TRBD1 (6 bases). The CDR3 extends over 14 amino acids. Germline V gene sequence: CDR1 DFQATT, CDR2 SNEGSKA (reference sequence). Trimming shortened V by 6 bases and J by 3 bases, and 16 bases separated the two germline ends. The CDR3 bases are TGCAGTGCCCTCACCCGGCAGGGGACAGATACGCAGTATTTT. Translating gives CSALTRQGTDTQYF.

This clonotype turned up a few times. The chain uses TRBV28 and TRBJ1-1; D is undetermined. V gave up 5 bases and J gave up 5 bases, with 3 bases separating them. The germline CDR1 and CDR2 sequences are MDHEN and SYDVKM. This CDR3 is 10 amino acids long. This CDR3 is CASSQTEAFF. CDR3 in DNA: TGTGCCAGCAGTCAGACTGAAGCTTTCTTT.

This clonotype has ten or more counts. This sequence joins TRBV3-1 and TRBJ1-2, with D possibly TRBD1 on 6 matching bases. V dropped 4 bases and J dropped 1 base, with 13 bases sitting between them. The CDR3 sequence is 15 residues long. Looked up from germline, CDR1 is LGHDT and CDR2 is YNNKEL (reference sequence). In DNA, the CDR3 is TGTGCCAGCAGCCGAGGACAGAAAAATAACTATGGCTACACCTTC. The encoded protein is CASSRGQKNNYGYTF. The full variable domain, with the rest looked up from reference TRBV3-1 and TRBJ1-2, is DTAVSQTPKYLVTQMGNDKSIKCEQNLGHDTMYWYKQDSKKFLKIMFSYNNKELIINETVPNRFSPKSPDKAHLNLHINSLELGDSAVYFCASSRGQKNNYGYTFGSGTRLTVV.

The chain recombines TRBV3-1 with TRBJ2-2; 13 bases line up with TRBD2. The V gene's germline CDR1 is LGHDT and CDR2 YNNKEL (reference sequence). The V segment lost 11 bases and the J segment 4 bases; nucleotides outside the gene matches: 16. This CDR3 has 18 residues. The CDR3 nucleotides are TGTGCCTTCAGCCGGACTAGCGGGAGTAAGAGTATCACCGGGGAGCTGTTTTTT. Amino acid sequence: CAFSRTSGSKSITGELFF. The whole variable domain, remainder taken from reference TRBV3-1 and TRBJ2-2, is DTAVSQTPKYLVTQMGNDKSIKCEQNLGHDTMYWYKQDSKKFLKIMFSYNNKELIINETVPNRFSPKSPDKAHLNLHINSLELGDSAVYFCAFSRTSGSKSITGELFFGEGSRLTVL.

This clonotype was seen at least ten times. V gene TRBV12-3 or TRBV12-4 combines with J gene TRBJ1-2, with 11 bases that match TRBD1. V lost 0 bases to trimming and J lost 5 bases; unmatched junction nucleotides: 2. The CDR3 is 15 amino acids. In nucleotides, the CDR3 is TGTGCCAGCAGTTTAGCTGGGACAGGGGGTTATGGCTACACCTTC. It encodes CASSLAGTGGYGYTF.

As DNA, the CDR3 is TGCGCCAGCAGCCAAGGGACAGGATTTTACAATGAGCAGTTCTTC. This sequence encodes CASSQGTGFYNEQFF. This chain connects TRBV4-3 to TRBJ2-1; 7 bases match TRBD1. The CDR3 spans 15 residues. Germline CDR1 is LGHNA and CDR2 is YSLEER. V lost 1 base and J lost 4; bases outside the gene matches: 4.

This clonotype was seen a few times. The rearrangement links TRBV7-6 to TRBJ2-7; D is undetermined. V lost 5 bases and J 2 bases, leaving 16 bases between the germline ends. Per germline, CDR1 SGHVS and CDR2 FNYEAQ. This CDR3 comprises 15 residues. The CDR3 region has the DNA TGTGCCAGCAGCCCATGGAGCACTGTTACCTACGAGCAGTACTTC. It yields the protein CASSPWSTVTYEQYF.

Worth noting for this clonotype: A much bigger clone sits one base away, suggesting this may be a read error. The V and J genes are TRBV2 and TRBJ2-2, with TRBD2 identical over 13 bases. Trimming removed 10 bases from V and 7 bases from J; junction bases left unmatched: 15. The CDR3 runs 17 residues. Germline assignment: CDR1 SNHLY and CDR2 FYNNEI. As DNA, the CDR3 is TGTGCCATCAGCCCACTAGCGGGAGGGGTGGGCGGCGGGGAGCTGTTTTTT. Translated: CAISPLAGGVGGGELFF.

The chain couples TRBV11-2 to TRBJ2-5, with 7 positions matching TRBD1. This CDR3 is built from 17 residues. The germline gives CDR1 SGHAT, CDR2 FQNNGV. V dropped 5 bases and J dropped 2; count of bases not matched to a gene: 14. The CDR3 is CASSPRGEGAVQETQYF. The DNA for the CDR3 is TGTGCCAGCAGCCCGCGCGGCGAGGGGGCGGTACAAGAGACCCAGTACTTC.

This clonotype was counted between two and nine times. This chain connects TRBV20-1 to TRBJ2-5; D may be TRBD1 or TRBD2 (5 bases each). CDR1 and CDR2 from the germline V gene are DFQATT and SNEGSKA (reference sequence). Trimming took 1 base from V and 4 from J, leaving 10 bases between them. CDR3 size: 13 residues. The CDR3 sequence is CSARAGGLETQYF. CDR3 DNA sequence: TGCAGTGCTAGAGCTGGGGGTTTAGAGACCCAGTACTTC.

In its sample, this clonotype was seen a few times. CDR3 DNA: TGTGCCAGCAGTCGGTACCAGGCCGAGGGGGAGACCCAGTACTTC. It translates to CASSRYQAEGETQYF. The chain carries TRBV7-9 and TRBJ2-5; D possibly uses TRBD1 or TRBD2 (5 bases each). CDR3 length: 15 amino acids. Germline values: CDR1 SEHNR, CDR2 FQNEAQ (reference sequence). V lost 6 bases, J lost 5 bases, and 19 bases lay in between.

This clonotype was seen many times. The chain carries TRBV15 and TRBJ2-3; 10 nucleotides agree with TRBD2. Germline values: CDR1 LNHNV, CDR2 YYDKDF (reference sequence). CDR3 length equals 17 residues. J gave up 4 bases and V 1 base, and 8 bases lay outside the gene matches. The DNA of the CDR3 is TGTGCCACCAGCAGAGGATATACTAGCGGGGTATCAGATACGCAGTATTTT. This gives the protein CATSRGYTSGVSDTQYF.

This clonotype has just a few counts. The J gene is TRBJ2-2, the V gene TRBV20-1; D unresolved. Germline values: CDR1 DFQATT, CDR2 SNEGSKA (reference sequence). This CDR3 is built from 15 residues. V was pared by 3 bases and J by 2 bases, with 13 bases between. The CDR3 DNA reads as TGCAGTGCTAGCGCCAGTTCCGGAAACACCGGGGAGCTGTTTTTT. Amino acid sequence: CSASASSGNTGELFF.

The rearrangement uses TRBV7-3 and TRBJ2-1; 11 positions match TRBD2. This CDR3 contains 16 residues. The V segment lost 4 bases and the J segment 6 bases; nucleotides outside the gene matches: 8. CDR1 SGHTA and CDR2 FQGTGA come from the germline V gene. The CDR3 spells CASSSYSGGALNEQFF. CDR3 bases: TGTGCCAGCAGCTCCTATAGCGGGGGGGCGCTCAATGAGCAGTTCTTC. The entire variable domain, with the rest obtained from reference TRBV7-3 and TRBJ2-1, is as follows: GAGVSQTPSNKVTEKGKYVELRCDPISGHTALYWYRQSLGQGPEFLIYFQGTGAADDSGLPNDRFFAVRPEGSVSTLKIQRTERGDSAVYLCASSSYSGGALNEQFFGPGTRLTVL.

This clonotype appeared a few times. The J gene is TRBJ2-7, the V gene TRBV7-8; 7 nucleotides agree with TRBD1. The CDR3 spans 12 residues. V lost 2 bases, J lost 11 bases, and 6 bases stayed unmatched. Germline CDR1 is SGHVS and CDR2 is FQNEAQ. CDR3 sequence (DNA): TGTGCCAGCAGCTTAACTGACAGGGACAAGTACTTC. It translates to CASSLTDRDKYF.

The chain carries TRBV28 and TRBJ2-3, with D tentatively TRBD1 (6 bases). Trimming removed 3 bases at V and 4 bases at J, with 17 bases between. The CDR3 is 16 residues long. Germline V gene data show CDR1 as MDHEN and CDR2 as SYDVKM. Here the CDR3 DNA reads TGTGCCAGCAGTTTCTACGGACAGCCTGGGGCAGATACGCAGTATTTT. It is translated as CASSFYGQPGADTQYF.

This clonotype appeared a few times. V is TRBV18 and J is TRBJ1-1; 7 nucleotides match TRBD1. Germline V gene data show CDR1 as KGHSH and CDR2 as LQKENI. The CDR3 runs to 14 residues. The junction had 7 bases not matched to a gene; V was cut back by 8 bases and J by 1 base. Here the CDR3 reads CASLPGQPNTEAFF. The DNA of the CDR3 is TGTGCCAGCCTACCGGGACAGCCGAACACTGAAGCTTTCTTT.